The rows below give T cell receptor beta chains drawn from one sample of a study of T cell responses to AZD1222 COVID-19 vaccine. The data were produced by immunoSEQ multiplex PCR, yet TCRdb's version contains in-frame clones alone and is incomplete. The sample lists 120,000 to 150,000 clones, about 93% occurring once. The sequencing here drew on peripheral blood, taken on day 0 of AZD1222 vaccination. The receptors were sampled from an adult in good health. CDR3s include the opening cysteine and the closing phenylalanine or tryptophan. Each record gives: CDR3 length, D gene, J gene, clone size, V gene, CDR3 protein, CDR3 DNA. The D gene is left open where the match is weak. A clone size is listed for some rows: how often the clone was seen (once, few, many), or a class if it is expanded.

CDR3 length: 14
D gene: NA
J gene: TRBJ1-5
clone size: NA
V gene: TRBV4-2
CDR3 protein: CASSQASRGQPQHF
CDR3 DNA: TGTGCCAGCAGCCAGGCGAGCCGGGGCCAGCCCCAGCATTTT

CDR3 length: 11
D gene: NA
J gene: TRBJ1-1
clone size: NA
V gene: TRBV12-3/TRBV12-4
CDR3 protein: CASSGSVEAFF
CDR3 DNA: TGTGCCAGCAGCGGGAGCGTTGAAGCTTTCTTT

CDR3 length: 16
D gene: TRBD1
J gene: TRBJ2-4
clone size: NA
V gene: TRBV5-8
CDR3 protein: CASSRNRGITKNIQYF
CDR3 DNA: TGTGCCAGCAGCCGCAACAGGGGAATTACCAAAAACATTCAGTACTTC

CDR3 length: 13
D gene: NA
J gene: TRBJ2-7
clone size: NA
V gene: TRBV5-8
CDR3 protein: CASSLGTTYEQYF
CDR3 DNA: TGTGCCAGCAGCCTCGGGACCACCTACGAGCAGTACTTC

CDR3 length: 18
D gene: TRBD1
J gene: TRBJ2-6
clone size: NA
V gene: TRBV27
CDR3 protein: CASSSLGTAYSGANVLTF
CDR3 DNA: TGTGCCAGCAGTTCCCTCGGGACAGCCTATTCTGGGGCCAACGTCCTGACTTTC

CDR3 length: 17
D gene: TRBD2
J gene: TRBJ2-1
clone size: NA
V gene: TRBV4-3
CDR3 protein: CASSQETGTSGDNEQFF
CDR3 DNA: TGCGCCAGCAGCCAAGAGACCGGGACTAGCGGAGACAATGAGCAGTTCTTC

CDR3 length: 15
D gene: NA
J gene: TRBJ1-2
clone size: once
V gene: TRBV11-2
CDR3 protein: CASSLRGGVGYGYTF
CDR3 DNA: TGTGCCAGCAGCTTGCGTGGGGGGGTGGGCTATGGCTACACCTTC

CDR3 length: 14
D gene: NA
J gene: TRBJ1-2
clone size: NA
V gene: TRBV6-5
CDR3 protein: CASSITGKDYGYTF
CDR3 DNA: TGTGCCAGCAGTATCACAGGGAAGGACTATGGCTACACCTTC

CDR3 length: 15
D gene: TRBD2
J gene: TRBJ2-5
clone size: NA
V gene: TRBV29-1
CDR3 protein: CSVPGTSGRPETQYF
CDR3 DNA: TGCAGCGTTCCCGGGACTAGCGGGAGGCCCGAGACCCAGTACTTC

CDR3 length: 12
D gene: NA
J gene: TRBJ2-7
clone size: NA
V gene: TRBV7-2
CDR3 protein: CASSLDVREQYF
CDR3 DNA: TGTGCCAGCAGCTTAGATGTCCGCGAGCAGTACTTC

CDR3 length: 13
D gene: NA
J gene: TRBJ1-2
clone size: NA
V gene: TRBV12-3/TRBV12-4
CDR3 protein: CASRPGFPYGYTF
CDR3 DNA: TGTGCCTCTAGACCCGGGTTCCCATATGGCTACACCTTC

CDR3 length: 17
D gene: NA
J gene: TRBJ2-2
clone size: NA
V gene: TRBV24-1
CDR3 protein: CATSRGWGEMLTGELFF
CDR3 DNA: TGTGCCACCAGCCGGGGATGGGGAGAAATGCTCACCGGGGAGCTGTTTTTT

CDR3 length: 16
D gene: TRBD1
J gene: TRBJ2-5
clone size: NA
V gene: TRBV4-3
CDR3 protein: CASSHCKDRGPETQYF
CDR3 DNA: TGCGCCAGCAGCCATTGCAAGGACAGGGGGCCAGAGACCCAGTACTTC

CDR3 length: 14
D gene: NA
J gene: TRBJ2-2
clone size: NA
V gene: TRBV7-2
CDR3 protein: CASSLDTNTGELFF
CDR3 DNA: TGTGCCAGCAGCCTAGACACAAACACCGGGGAGCTGTTTTTT

CDR3 length: 15
D gene: TRBD2
J gene: TRBJ2-1
clone size: NA
V gene: TRBV18
CDR3 protein: CASSPETSGRNEQFF
CDR3 DNA: TGTGCCAGCTCACCAGAGACTAGCGGGAGAAATGAGCAGTTCTTC

CDR3 length: 14
D gene: TRBD1
J gene: TRBJ1-3
clone size: NA
V gene: TRBV27
CDR3 protein: CASSFRQGGNTIYF
CDR3 DNA: TGTGCCAGCAGTTTTAGACAGGGGGGAAACACCATATATTTT

CDR3 length: 14
D gene: NA
J gene: TRBJ1-5
clone size: NA
V gene: TRBV6-5
CDR3 protein: CASRSEVGSQPQHF
CDR3 DNA: TGTGCCAGCAGGAGTGAAGTGGGTAGTCAGCCCCAGCATTTT

CDR3 length: 16
D gene: TRBD1
J gene: TRBJ2-7
clone size: NA
V gene: TRBV4-3
CDR3 protein: CASSQVAGQGSYEQYF
CDR3 DNA: TGCGCCAGCAGCCAAGTTGCCGGACAGGGGTCCTACGAGCAGTACTTC

CDR3 length: 17
D gene: TRBD1
J gene: TRBJ2-7
clone size: NA
V gene: TRBV5-1
CDR3 protein: CASSLIDGTGQAYEQYF
CDR3 DNA: TGCGCCAGCAGCTTGATCGATGGTACGGGACAGGCATACGAGCAGTACTTC

CDR3 length: 16
D gene: TRBD1
J gene: TRBJ1-3
clone size: NA
V gene: TRBV28
CDR3 protein: CASSFPQGAFGNTIYF
CDR3 DNA: TGTGCCAGCAGTTTTCCCCAGGGGGCTTTTGGAAACACCATATATTTT

CDR3 length: 15
D gene: NA
J gene: TRBJ2-1
clone size: NA
V gene: TRBV9
CDR3 protein: CASSVEGFSYNEQFF
CDR3 DNA: TGTGCCAGCAGCGTAGAAGGGTTTTCCTACAATGAGCAGTTCTTC

CDR3 length: 15
D gene: TRBD2
J gene: TRBJ2-2
clone size: NA
V gene: TRBV11-3
CDR3 protein: CASRVGGGNTGELFF
CDR3 DNA: TGTGCCAGCCGCGTCGGGGGGGGAAACACCGGGGAGCTGTTTTTT

CDR3 length: 15
D gene: NA
J gene: TRBJ1-1
clone size: NA
V gene: TRBV7-2
CDR3 protein: CASSPQNLGGTEAFF
CDR3 DNA: TGTGCCAGCAGCCCCCAAAATCTAGGGGGCACTGAAGCTTTCTTT

CDR3 length: 13
D gene: NA
J gene: TRBJ2-4
clone size: NA
V gene: TRBV11-2
CDR3 protein: CASSPGFPDIQYF
CDR3 DNA: TGTGCCAGCAGCCCCGGTTTCCCCGACATTCAGTACTTC

CDR3 length: 15
D gene: NA
J gene: TRBJ1-5
clone size: NA
V gene: TRBV16
CDR3 protein: CASSQGYGGDQPQHF
CDR3 DNA: TGTGCCAGCAGCCAAGGTTACGGGGGCGATCAGCCCCAGCATTTT

CDR3 length: 15
D gene: NA
J gene: TRBJ1-1
clone size: NA
V gene: TRBV7-2
CDR3 protein: CASSLALGRNTEAFF
CDR3 DNA: TGTGCCAGCAGCTTAGCGTTAGGCAGAAACACTGAAGCTTTCTTT

CDR3 length: 14
D gene: NA
J gene: TRBJ2-1
clone size: NA
V gene: TRBV13
CDR3 protein: CASYTGTTPNEQFF
CDR3 DNA: TGTGCCAGTTATACCGGGACCACCCCCAATGAGCAGTTCTTC

CDR3 length: 17
D gene: TRBD2
J gene: TRBJ2-2
clone size: NA
V gene: TRBV5-1
CDR3 protein: CASSITSGRSYTGELFF
CDR3 DNA: TGCGCCAGCAGCATAACTAGCGGGAGATCATACACCGGGGAGCTGTTTTTT

CDR3 length: 14
D gene: TRBD1
J gene: TRBJ2-7
clone size: NA
V gene: TRBV3-1/TRBV3-2
CDR3 protein: CASSQDGLATGSRF
CDR3 DNA: TGTGCCAGCAGCCAAGATGGGTTGGCGACAGGGTCTCGGTTC

CDR3 length: 11
D gene: NA
J gene: TRBJ1-1
clone size: once
V gene: TRBV28
CDR3 protein: CASSFAMSAFF
CDR3 DNA: TGTGCCAGCAGTTTTGCCATGTCAGCTTTCTTT

CDR3 length: 17
D gene: NA
J gene: TRBJ1-2
clone size: NA
V gene: TRBV7-8
CDR3 protein: CASSAQGRLGGNYGYTF
CDR3 DNA: TGTGCCAGCAGCGCCCAGGGTCGGTTGGGGGGCAACTATGGCTACACCTTC

CDR3 length: 15
D gene: NA
J gene: TRBJ2-3
clone size: NA
V gene: TRBV6-1
CDR3 protein: CASSEVSAGKDTQYF
CDR3 DNA: TGTGCCAGCAGTGAAGTGTCGGCAGGGAAGGATACGCAGTATTTT

CDR3 length: 15
D gene: NA
J gene: TRBJ2-1
clone size: once
V gene: TRBV6-5
CDR3 protein: CASSYGGGAYNEQFF
CDR3 DNA: TGTGCCAGCAGTTACGGGGGGGGCGCTTACAATGAGCAGTTCTTC

CDR3 length: 12
D gene: TRBD2
J gene: TRBJ2-4
clone size: once
V gene: TRBV29-1
CDR3 protein: CSVYSGSGVQYF
CDR3 DNA: TGCAGCGTTTATAGCGGGAGTGGGGTTCAGTACTTC

CDR3 length: 13
D gene: NA
J gene: TRBJ2-5
clone size: NA
V gene: TRBV24-1
CDR3 protein: CATNQGRGETQYF
CDR3 DNA: TGTGCCACCAATCAGGGGCGAGGAGAGACCCAGTACTTC

CDR3 length: 16
D gene: NA
J gene: TRBJ2-7
clone size: NA
V gene: TRBV7-8
CDR3 protein: CASSLSGQLFSYEQYF
CDR3 DNA: TGTGCCAGCAGCTTATCCGGACAGCTATTCTCCTACGAGCAGTACTTC

CDR3 length: 18
D gene: TRBD2
J gene: TRBJ2-3
clone size: NA
V gene: TRBV4-1
CDR3 protein: CASSQDSRLGGTTDTQYF
CDR3 DNA: TGCGCCAGCAGCCAAGATTCCCGTTTGGGGGGGACCACAGATACGCAGTATTTT

CDR3 length: 13
D gene: NA
J gene: TRBJ1-1
clone size: NA
V gene: TRBV6-2/TRBV6-3
CDR3 protein: CASSMGLNTEAFF
CDR3 DNA: TGTGCCAGCAGTATGGGCCTAAACACTGAAGCTTTCTTT

CDR3 length: 13
D gene: TRBD2
J gene: TRBJ2-7
clone size: NA
V gene: TRBV19
CDR3 protein: CATSSGRGYEQYF
CDR3 DNA: TGTGCCACATCGAGCGGGAGGGGCTACGAGCAGTACTTC

CDR3 length: 13
D gene: NA
J gene: TRBJ2-7
clone size: NA
V gene: TRBV28
CDR3 protein: CASMDSPTHEQYF
CDR3 DNA: TGTGCCAGCATGGACAGCCCCACCCACGAGCAGTACTTC

CDR3 length: 15
D gene: TRBD1
J gene: TRBJ2-1
clone size: NA
V gene: TRBV30
CDR3 protein: CAWKVAGQGASEQFF
CDR3 DNA: TGTGCCTGGAAAGTGGCGGGACAGGGGGCCAGTGAGCAGTTCTTC

CDR3 length: 13
D gene: NA
J gene: TRBJ2-7
clone size: NA
V gene: TRBV7-9
CDR3 protein: CASSLYSSYEQYF
CDR3 DNA: TGTGCCAGCAGCCTATACAGCTCCTACGAGCAGTACTTC

CDR3 length: 12
D gene: TRBD2
J gene: TRBJ2-1
clone size: NA
V gene: TRBV19
CDR3 protein: CASSPTGLVQFF
CDR3 DNA: TGTGCCAGTAGTCCGACGGGACTAGTCCAGTTCTTC

CDR3 length: 14
D gene: TRBD2
J gene: TRBJ2-5
clone size: NA
V gene: TRBV6-6
CDR3 protein: CASARGSGMETQYF
CDR3 DNA: TGTGCCAGCGCTAGGGGTAGCGGGATGGAGACCCAGTACTTC

CDR3 length: 19
D gene: TRBD1
J gene: TRBJ2-7
clone size: NA
V gene: TRBV27
CDR3 protein: CASSLIAPPGDSEAYEQYF
CDR3 DNA: TGTGCCAGCAGTTTAATAGCCCCGCCCGGGGACAGCGAGGCCTACGAGCAGTACTTC

CDR3 length: 14
D gene: NA
J gene: TRBJ1-1
clone size: NA
V gene: TRBV7-9
CDR3 protein: CASSPRTTNTEAFF
CDR3 DNA: TGTGCCAGCAGCCCGCGGACAACGAACACTGAAGCTTTCTTT

CDR3 length: 16
D gene: TRBD2
J gene: TRBJ2-3
clone size: NA
V gene: TRBV19
CDR3 protein: CASSWGLAGDTDTQYF
CDR3 DNA: TGTGCCAGTAGTTGGGGACTAGCGGGAGACACAGATACGCAGTATTTT

CDR3 length: 16
D gene: TRBD2
J gene: TRBJ2-1
clone size: once
V gene: TRBV27
CDR3 protein: CASSLLSGSSYNEQFF
CDR3 DNA: TGTGCCAGCAGTTTATTGAGCGGGAGCTCCTACAATGAGCAGTTCTTC

CDR3 length: 16
D gene: TRBD2
J gene: TRBJ2-4
clone size: NA
V gene: TRBV29-1
CDR3 protein: CSAGLAGAGVKNIQYF
CDR3 DNA: TGCAGCGCCGGACTAGCGGGAGCCGGGGTCAAAAACATTCAGTACTTC

CDR3 length: 13
D gene: NA
J gene: TRBJ1-5
clone size: NA
V gene: TRBV5-6
CDR3 protein: CASSLKGNGLQHF
CDR3 DNA: TGTGCCAGCAGCTTGAAGGGGAACGGGCTCCAGCATTTT

CDR3 length: 16
D gene: TRBD2
J gene: TRBJ2-5
clone size: NA
V gene: TRBV7-9
CDR3 protein: CASSFGLAGDQETQYF
CDR3 DNA: TGTGCCAGCAGTTTCGGACTAGCGGGGGATCAAGAGACCCAGTACTTC

CDR3 length: 12
D gene: NA
J gene: TRBJ1-1
clone size: NA
V gene: TRBV28
CDR3 protein: CASSPGEAEAFF
CDR3 DNA: TGTGCCAGCAGTCCAGGGGAGGCTGAAGCTTTCTTT

CDR3 length: 15
D gene: NA
J gene: TRBJ1-1
clone size: NA
V gene: TRBV18
CDR3 protein: CASSPPGRGNTEAFF
CDR3 DNA: TGTGCCAGCTCACCACCAGGAAGGGGGAACACTGAAGCTTTCTTT

CDR3 length: 13
D gene: NA
J gene: TRBJ2-7
clone size: NA
V gene: TRBV30
CDR3 protein: CAWSVGLSYEQYF
CDR3 DNA: TGTGCCTGGAGTGTAGGCCTTTCCTACGAGCAGTACTTC

CDR3 length: 17
D gene: TRBD1
J gene: TRBJ2-6
clone size: NA
V gene: TRBV4-2
CDR3 protein: CASSLGQAISGANVLTF
CDR3 DNA: TGTGCCAGCAGCCTGGGACAGGCGATCTCTGGGGCCAACGTCCTGACTTTC